A single sample gave rise to the 26 T cell receptor beta chains below, sequenced in a study of blood T cell repertoires in COVID-19. Here immunoSEQ multiplex PCR was the method, and the copy in TCRdb shows in-frame clones only, minus some. This table has under 350,000 clones, approximately 90% appearing once. The sequenced material came from peripheral blood. Source of these receptors: a man aged 40-50 years with acute or convalescent COVID-19.

The chain has TRBV27 and TRBJ1-1, with a possible D match to TRBD1 (6 bases). The CDR3 covers 15 residues. Per germline, CDR1 MNHEY and CDR2 SMNVEV (reference sequence). With 4 bases removed from V and 0 bases from J, the gap between germline ends came to 12 bases. The CDR3 protein is CASSSGQLMNTEAFF. CDR3 DNA sequence: TGTGCCAGCAGTTCCGGACAGCTCATGAACACTGAAGCTTTCTTT.

On this clone itself: Other DNA sequences within the sample encode an identical CDR3. The chain couples TRBV2 to TRBJ1-2; TRBD1 agrees at 7 bases. This CDR3 spans 13 amino acids. J was trimmed by 1 base and V by 5 bases; bases with no gene match: 1. Germline V gene data show CDR1 as SNHLY and CDR2 as FYNNEI. The CDR3, as DNA: TGTGCCAGCAGTCGGGACAGTAACTATGGCTACACCTTC. Translation gives CASSRDSNYGYTF.

This chain connects TRBV5-6 to TRBJ2-7; D is unclear. This CDR3 is built from 13 residues. V lost 2 bases and J 0 bases, leaving 6 bases between the germline ends. Germline V gene data show CDR1 as SGHDT and CDR2 as YYEEEE. CDR3 in amino acids: CASSFRSSYEQYF. CDR3 bases: TGTGCCAGCAGCTTCCGGAGCTCCTACGAGCAGTACTTC.

The chain couples TRBV19 to TRBJ1-4; TRBD1 matches 9 bases. This CDR3 is 16 amino acids long. The germline CDR1 and CDR2 sequences are LNHDA and SQIVND (reference sequence). Losses at the gene ends were 3 bases for V and 7 bases for J; bases not matched to a gene: 9. CDR3 sequence: CASSIGQGIKVEKLFF. CDR3 DNA: TGTGCCAGTAGTATCGGACAGGGGATTAAAGTTGAAAAACTGTTTTTT.

The chain carries TRBV24-1 and TRBJ2-1, with D possibly matching TRBD1 (6 bases). The CDR3 has 14 amino acids. V lost 5 bases and J lost 7, with 14 bases in between. Germline V gives CDR1 KGHDR, CDR2 SFDVKD. CDR3 region: CATSAYRGNNEQFF. DNA of the CDR3: TGTGCCACCAGTGCCTATAGGGGGAATAATGAGCAGTTCTTC.

This chain connects TRBV7-3 to TRBJ1-2; 9 positions match TRBD1. V was pared by 5 bases and J by 4 bases, with 2 bases of the junction left unmatched. The CDR3 sequence is 13 residues long. Germline V gene data show CDR1 as SGHTA and CDR2 as FQGTGA. The CDR3 DNA sequence: TGTGCCAGCAGCCCACAGGGGGCCTATGGCTACACCTTC. Its protein is CASSPQGAYGYTF.

The CDR3 DNA follows: TGTGCCAGTACCGGGGACAGGCGTGGCTATGGCTACACCTTC. Translating gives CASTGDRRGYGYTF. The J gene is TRBJ1-2, the V gene TRBV19; 8 bases are shared with TRBD1. The germline CDR1 and CDR2 sequences are LNHDA and SQIVND (reference sequence). This CDR3 has 14 residues. V dropped 7 bases and J dropped 4; count of bases not matched to a gene: 8.

V is TRBV30 and J is TRBJ1-2, with D possibly matching TRBD1 (5 bases). V shed 2 bases and J shed 8 bases, with 12 bases lying between them. Germline CDR1 reads GTSNPN; CDR2 reads SVGIG (reference sequence). This CDR3 comprises 12 residues. CDR3 sequence: CAWSSQGGGYTF. The CDR3 coding sequence is TGTGCCTGGAGTTCTCAGGGTGGAGGCTACACCTTC.

In this sample, this clone turned up once. The same CDR3 arises from other DNA sequences in this sample as well. V usage is TRBV5-4 and J usage is TRBJ2-1; 12 nucleotides align to TRBD2. V lost 4 bases and J lost 6; bases outside the gene matches: 2. Germline V CDR1 and CDR2: SGHNT, YYREEE (reference sequence). The CDR3 length is 14 residues. DNA of the CDR3: TGTGCCAGCAGCCGGACTAGCGGGGTCAATGAGCAGTTCTTC. This encodes CASSRTSGVNEQFF.

This clone was detected once. The chain employs TRBV4-1 and TRBJ2-1; 10 nucleotides match TRBD2. V lost 2 bases, J lost 6 bases, and 4 bases stayed unmatched. Looked up from germline, CDR1 is MGHRA and CDR2 is YSYEKL. This CDR3 comprises 15 residues. The CDR3 region is CASSQPAGGLNEQFF. CDR3 coding DNA: TGCGCCAGCAGCCAACCAGCGGGGGGGCTCAATGAGCAGTTCTTC.

This clone was detected a few times. The CDR3 reads CASSFSGVTDTQYF. The CDR3 coding sequence is TGTGCCAGCAGCTTTAGCGGAGTCACAGATACGCAGTATTTT. The rearrangement uses TRBV11-2 and TRBJ2-3; D is perhaps TRBD2 (6 bases). Germline CDR1 is SGHAT and CDR2 is FQNNGV. The CDR3 totals 14 residues. Trimming removed 3 bases at V and 2 bases at J, with 9 bases between.

V is TRBV5-1 and J is TRBJ1-1, with D possibly matching TRBD1 (5 bases). Trimming shortened V by 0 bases and J by 1 base, and 7 bases separated the two germline ends. The germline gives CDR1 SGHRS, CDR2 YFSETQ. CDR3 length: 14 residues. The CDR3 coding sequence is TGCGCCAGCAGCTTGGGGGGCAGGAACACTGAAGCTTTCTTT. As protein: CASSLGGRNTEAFF. Filled out from reference TRBV5-1 and TRBJ1-1, the complete variable domain reads KAGVTQTPRYLIKTRGQQVTLSCSPISGHRSVSWYQQTPGQGLQFLFEYFSETQRNKGNFPGRFSGRQFSNSRSEMNVSTLELGDSALYLCASSLGGRNTEAFFGQGTRLTVV.

The rearrangement uses TRBV4-1 and TRBJ1-5; TRBD1 might be the D (6 bases). V was clipped by 1 base and J by 0 bases, with 10 bases between them. The CDR3 is 16 residues long. Germline lookup yields CDR1 MGHRA and CDR2 YSYEKL. The CDR3 DNA reads TGCGCCAGCAGCCAAGGGACAGATTATAGCAATCAGCCCCAGCATTTT. Residues: CASSQGTDYSNQPQHF.

V and J are TRBV10-2 and TRBJ2-1; tentatively, D is TRBD1 (5 bases). V was shortened by 6 bases and J by 3 bases, with 6 bases between the two germline ends. CDR1 is WSHSY and CDR2 is SAAADI in the germline V gene. CDR3 length: 12 residues. CDR3 sequence: CASRDSYNEQFF. The DNA for the CDR3 is TGCGCCAGCAGAGACAGCTACAATGAGCAGTTCTTC.

The gene calls are TRBV6-6 and TRBJ1-2, with no clear D. CDR3 length: 10 amino acids. The germline CDR1 and CDR2 sequences are MNHNY and SVGAGI (reference sequence). V lost 8 bases and J lost 8, with 9 bases in between. CDR3 in amino acids: CASLLVGYTF. The DNA for the CDR3 is TGTGCCAGCCTCCTTGTGGGCTACACCTTC.

The V and J genes are TRBV6-5 and TRBJ2-1; TRBD2 might be the D (6 bases). V was clipped by 2 bases and J by 0 bases, with 11 bases between them. CDR3 length: 16 amino acids. CDR1 and CDR2 from the germline V gene are MNHEY and SVGAGI. Here the CDR3 reads CASSYGAGNSYNEQFF. CDR3 coding DNA: TGTGCCAGCAGTTACGGGGCGGGGAACTCCTACAATGAGCAGTTCTTC.

The CDR3 region is CASSFAPGGFYEQYF. For the CDR3, the DNA is TGTGCCAGCAGCTTCGCCCCGGGGGGGTTCTACGAGCAGTACTTC. The chain couples TRBV7-2 to TRBJ2-7; 8 bases map to TRBD2. The CDR3 spans 15 residues. From germline, CDR1 is SGHTA and CDR2 FQGNSA. The V and J ends lost 3 bases and 3 bases, in that order; junction bases with no gene match: 7. Full variable domain (outside the CDR3, taken from reference TRBV7-2 and TRBJ2-7): GAGVSQSPSNKVTEKGKDVELRCDPISGHTALYWYRQSLGQGLEFLIYFQGNSAPDKSGLPSDRFSAERTGGSVSTLTIQRTQQEDSAVYLCASSFAPGGFYEQYFGPGTRLTVT.

The V gene is TRBV15, the J gene TRBJ1-2; D not certain. Germline V lookup: CDR1 LNHNV, CDR2 YYDKDF (reference sequence). Trimming took 1 base from V and 4 from J, leaving 4 bases between them. The CDR3 length is 12 residues. The CDR3 bases are TGTGCCACCAGCAGAGTCAGCTATGGCTACACCTTC. It translates to CATSRVSYGYTF. The variable domain in full, with the rest retrieved from reference TRBV15 and TRBJ1-2, is DAMVIQNPRYQVTQFGKPVTLSCSQTLNHNVMYWYQQKSSQAPKLLFHYYDKDFNNEADTPDNFQSRRPNTSFCFLDIRSPGLGDTAMYLCATSRVSYGYTFGSGTRLTVV.

The CDR3: CAWDPSRTGASNEQFF. Written as DNA, the CDR3 is TGTGCCTGGGACCCCTCGAGGACAGGGGCGAGCAATGAGCAGTTCTTC. The chain has TRBV30 and TRBJ2-1; TRBD1 agrees at 9 bases. This CDR3 spans 16 amino acids. Germline loops: CDR1 GTSNPN, CDR2 SVGIG (reference sequence). V dropped 5 bases and J dropped 6; count of bases not matched to a gene: 14.

This chain links TRBV5-1 with TRBJ2-3; 11 positions match TRBD1. Germline CDR1 is SGHRS and CDR2 is YFSETQ. CDR3 length equals 18 residues. The V gene end was trimmed by 2 bases and the J gene end by 5 bases; junction bases not matched to a gene: 13. The CDR3 sequence is CASSFTPGQGAREDTQYF. The CDR3 region has the DNA TGCGCCAGCAGCTTTACCCCAGGACAGGGGGCAAGGGAAGATACGCAGTATTTT.

This chain links TRBV9 with TRBJ1-5; D remains ambiguous. Trimming stripped 4 bases from V and 4 bases from J, with 9 bases between. Per germline, CDR1 SGDLS and CDR2 YYNGEE. The CDR3 has 13 residues. The CDR3 nucleotides are TGTGCCAGCAGCCCCCGCGGAAATCAGCCCCAGCATTTT. Amino acid sequence: CASSPRGNQPQHF. Full variable domain (rest looked up from reference TRBV9 and TRBJ1-5): DSGVTQTPKHLITATGQRVTLRCSPRSGDLSVYWYQQSLDQGLQFLIQYYNGEERAKGNILERFSAQQFPDLHSELNLSSLELGDSALYFCASSPRGNQPQHFGDGTRLSIL.

The chain uses TRBV28 and TRBJ1-6; possibly TRBD1 for D (6 bases). V was shortened by 6 bases and J by 3 bases, with 15 bases between the two germline ends. The CDR3 sequence is 16 residues long. CDR1 is MDHEN and CDR2 is SYDVKM in the germline V gene. The CDR3 coding sequence is TGTGCCAGCAGCTCCGGGACAATATTCTATAATTCACCCCTCCACTTT. It yields the protein CASSSGTIFYNSPLHF.

This chain joins TRBV3-1 (or the pseudogene TRBV3-2) and TRBJ1-3; D is uncertain. The CDR3 length is 14 residues. Germline CDR1 LGHDT, CDR2 YNNKEL (reference sequence). V lost 2 bases, J lost 2 bases, and 7 bases lay in between. The CDR3 is CASSQSGTGNTIYF. In DNA form, the CDR3 reads TGTGCCAGCAGCCAATCCGGGACTGGAAACACCATATATTTT.

This clone was counted a single time. The sample contains more than one DNA sequence encoding this CDR3. This chain connects TRBV30 to TRBJ1-1; TRBD1 is a possible D gene (5 bases). The CDR3 spans 13 residues. Germline assignment: CDR1 GTSNPN and CDR2 SVGIG (reference sequence). Trimming left V 4 bases short and J 0 bases short, with 9 bases between. The CDR3 region has the DNA TGTGCCTGGACAGCAGGGTTGAACACTGAAGCTTTCTTT. Its translation: CAWTAGLNTEAFF.

For this clone: At one end, the junction sequence differs from germline, possibly due to a read error. The chain uses TRBV6-4 and TRBJ2-7; TRBD1 matches 7 bases. The CDR3 runs to 11 residues. From germline, CDR1 is MRHNA and CDR2 SNTAGT. The CDR3 region is CASNSAPGGAF. The CDR3 DNA follows: TGTGCCAGCAACAGCGCGCCAGGGGGAGCCTTC.

The J gene is TRBJ1-2, the V gene TRBV29-1, with 9 nucleotides matching TRBD1. The CDR3 totals 13 residues. V trimming: 3 bases; J trimming: 6 bases; junction bases outside the gene matches: 5. CDR1 and CDR2 from the germline V gene are SQVTM and ANQGSEA. The CDR3 coding sequence is TGCAGCGTTGAGGACAGGGGTAGGAATGGCTACACCTTC. Its protein is CSVEDRGRNGYTF.